This T cell receptor beta chain was sequenced in a study of cytomegalovirus exposure and HLA in healthy donors (dated by TCRdb to the late 2010s). Broadly, across the study: A later analysis indicated that the 100 to 150 validation repertoires were generated on the platform also employed for the 650 to 850 repertoires of the first cohort. The study was designed to test whether signatures of past pathogen exposure could be identified by cataloging public T cell receptors. Along with the approximately 600-subject first cohort, a separate validation cohort of roughly 110 different subjects was used. High-throughput TCR immunosequencing, statistical association of individual TCRs with disease status, and machine learning were combined to predict cytomegalovirus infection status. Overall study results and their limits: The classifier was reported to diagnose cytomegalovirus status with high specificity and sensitivity in both the original and validation cohorts. A later analysis found that TCRs clustered in the first cohort also tended to co-occur in the 95 to 150 validation repertoires, with approximately 94% of cluster scores above 0. The validation cohort had no HLA typing available for a later analysis, so co-occurrence within that cohort was assessed over all 130 or so repertoires. Most TCR sequences were observed very rarely across donors, whereas some public TCRs were present in many individuals. The study listed 170 or so TCR beta chains as associated with cytomegalovirus. The authors suggested that the approach could potentially be extended to other disease states and immunological phenotypes. A few of the identified cytomegalovirus-associated TCR beta chains were confirmed in vitro to be specific for cytomegalovirus antigens.

The donors belonged to the validation cohort of roughly 120 subjects, which was separate from the 666-subject first cohort. On this clone itself: What this receptor recognizes is not known. No base quality information exists; no much larger clone differs at one position.

Reading from cysteine to phenylalanine, the CDR3 counts 14 amino acids. Only CDR3 DNA is held: 42 bases, read in frame from base 1. From a lookup of the germline V gene, CDR1 and CDR2 are MRHNA and SNTAGT. V sheds 6 bases and J sheds 8 bases, leaving 19 bases between their ends. Receptors were amplified or captured by the immunoSEQ multiplex PCR assay. The paper's data handling went like this. A statistical classification framework was built to diagnose cytomegalovirus status from the catalog of TCR beta chain sequences. TCRdb re-hosts the immuneACCESS table, in-frame sequences only. Its copies lack some clones; in the studies checked, an unresolved V gene accounts for under half of them, and the cause for the rest is not known. That table furnishes V, J and clone size, whereas the DNA furnished D and trimming. The sample table records some 49,000 clones; 92% of these occur just once. Jointly, the top ten make up 1.4% of the sample.

The clonotype originates from a man aged 18 to 35 in good health and CMV-seronegative. Sample: PBMCs. Recombination joined TRBV6-4 with TRBJ1-2; the best D guess is TRBD1, with 6 bases matching. The DNA sequence is given as TGTGCCAGCAGCCAATACGAAACAGGGTACGGCTACACCTTC. Translated, this is CASSQYETGYGYTF.